This T cell receptor beta chain came from a study of vaccination and CD4 T cells after COVID-19 (dated by TCRdb to between 2022 and 2023). About the full investigation: Convalescent patients had a positive SARS-CoV-2 result on nasal swab PCR, and of these patients, 8 or 9 had mild disease and one had severe disease. The convalescent cohort comprised six males and four females, including two Hispanic individuals, seven Caucasians, two Asians and one multiracial person. Participants received two doses of either the Pfizer-BioNTech BNT162b2 vaccine (n=8) or the Moderna mRNA-1273 vaccine (n=2). Post-COVID blood samples from convalescent patients were collected a median of approximately 93 days after diagnosis, with a range of about 30 to 170 days. Post-vaccine blood samples were collected a median of approximately 72 days after the second vaccine dose, ranging from about 12 to 241 days. The cultures were stimulated with overlapping spike peptide pools from SARS-CoV-2 and from the common cold coronaviruses HCoV-NL63, HCoV-OC43 and HCoV-229E. In control cultures, a CEFX viral epitope pool was used as positive control, an HIV-1 Nef peptide pool was used as negative control, or no peptide was added. The spike-specific CD4+ TCR repertoire was compared before and after mRNA vaccination in 10 to 11 COVID-19 convalescent patients and a handful of infection-naive healthy vaccine recipients.

As regards this clonotype: The target of this receptor is not known. Base quality data are lacking; no much larger clone is found one base away.

Per the germline V gene, ENHRY is the CDR1 and SYGVKD is the CDR2. The junction carries 11 bases between V and J, which are trimmed by 4 bases and 8 bases respectively. The CDR3, from cysteine to phenylalanine, totals 12 residues. This entry keeps only the CDR3 DNA: 36 bases, framed from base 1. The sample's treatment or condition label is to be understood as: 10-day PBMC culture with coronavirus spike peptide pools or control peptides (ViraFEST assay). The ViraFEST assay was used in the study, in which antigen-specific T cells were expanded with peptide pools and expanded clonotypes were subsequently identified by TCR sequencing. The convalescent patients' positive SARS-CoV-2 PCR tests were from March to December 2020, which was before the Alpha, Beta and Delta variants emerged in the United States. PBMCs were cultured at approximately 2 million per well in IMDM supplemented with about 5% human AB serum and roughly 10 IU/ml IL-2, with 9.5 to 10 ug/ml peptide pools added. Half of the culture medium was replaced with fresh IL-2-containing medium on days 3 and 7. After 10 to 11 days of culture, CD4+ T cells were isolated by negative selection using the EasySep CD4+ T cell isolation kit. Ficoll-Paque Plus gradient centrifugation was used to isolate PBMCs from whole blood, and the isolated PBMCs were then either used fresh or cryopreserved at -140C. Culture conditions were generally each tested in triplicate wells.

Results the study describes overall, beyond this receptor: In convalescent patients, a median approximately 83% of post-vaccine SARS-CoV-2-reactive clones were detected only after vaccination, suggesting vaccine-specific priming. In convalescent patients, nearly all vaccine-specific clones (304 of 307) were found to be mono-reactive for SARS-CoV-2 spike rather than cross-reactive with common cold coronaviruses. Relatively few convalescent patients were included in the study, and early timepoints after natural infection were not analyzed. The median number of SARS-CoV-2-reactive clonotypes rose from 21 after infection to 38 after vaccination, but the change was not significant.

Libraries came from PCR. At the Johns Hopkins FTIC core, DNA from the cultured CD4+ T cells underwent TCR sequencing with the Oncomine TCR Beta short-read assay. The QIAamp micro DNA kit was used to extract genomic DNA from the cultured CD4+ T cells. Oncomine TCR Beta libraries from cultured CD4+ T cells were pooled with unique dual indexes and sequenced on an Illumina iSeq 100. The paper's data handling went like this. Non-productive sequences were removed, and CDR3s not starting with C, not ending with F or W, or shorter than 7 amino acids were discarded. The MANAFEST web application was used to identify antigen-specific clonotypes by comparing peptide-stimulated wells against reference wells and other culture wells. To be called positive, a clone needed an FDR below 0.05, an odds ratio above 5, and a productive frequency above 0.1% in at least two of three replicate wells. Clonotypes that were significantly expanded in both SARS-CoV-2 spike wells and at least one common cold coronavirus spike condition were defined as cross-reactive. Levenshtein distances (stringdist) and unrooted phylogenetic trees (ape) in R version 3.6.1 were used to assess CDR3 homology. TCRdb applied fastp at Q25 and MiXCR to the public reads, then kept only in-frame beta chains. Each entry is one CDR3 protein sequence, shown with its most common DNA and genes. It is TCRdb's table, rather than the study itself, that gives the V and J calls and clone size. The sample profile shows about 12,000 distinct CDR3 sequences; 60% to 75% of them were found once. About 13% of the sample comes from the top ten.

The chain joins TRBV10-3 to TRBJ1-1; tentative D gene TRBD1, with 5 bases matching. The specimen was CD4+ T cells from blood, cultured in vitro. This TCR derives from a human donor who had recovered from COVID-19. For the CDR3, the sequence is CAISGEDREAFF. The sequenced DNA is TGTGCCATCAGTGGGGAAGACAGAGAAGCTTTCTTT.